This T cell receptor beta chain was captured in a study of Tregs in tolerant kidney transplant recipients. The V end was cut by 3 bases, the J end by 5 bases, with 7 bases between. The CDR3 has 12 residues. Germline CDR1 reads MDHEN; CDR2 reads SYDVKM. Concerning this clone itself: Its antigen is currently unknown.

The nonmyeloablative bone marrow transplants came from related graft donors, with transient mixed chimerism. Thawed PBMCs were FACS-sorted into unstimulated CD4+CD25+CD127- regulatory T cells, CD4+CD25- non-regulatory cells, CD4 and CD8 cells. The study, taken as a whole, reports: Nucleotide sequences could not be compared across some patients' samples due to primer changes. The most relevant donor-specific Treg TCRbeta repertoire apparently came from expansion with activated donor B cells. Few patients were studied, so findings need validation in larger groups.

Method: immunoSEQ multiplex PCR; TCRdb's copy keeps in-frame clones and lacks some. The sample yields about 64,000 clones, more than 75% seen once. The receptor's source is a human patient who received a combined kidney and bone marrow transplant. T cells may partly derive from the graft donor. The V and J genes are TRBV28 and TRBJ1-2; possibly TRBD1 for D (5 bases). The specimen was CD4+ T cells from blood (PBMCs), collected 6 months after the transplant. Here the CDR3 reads CASSLRQYGYTF. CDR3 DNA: TGTGCCAGCAGTTTGAGACAGTATGGCTACACCTTC.